The 25 T cell receptor beta chains below all came from one sample that was sequenced in a study of blood T cell repertoires in COVID-19. Method: immunoSEQ multiplex PCR; TCRdb's copy keeps in-frame clones and lacks some. The top ten hold about 4% of the sample, which has some 99,000 clones, approximately 90% seen once. Input material: peripheral blood. The receptors come from a human donor with COVID-19, enrolled during active disease. The donor label of this sample is uncertain.

This clone occurred once. The V and J genes are TRBV5-6 and TRBJ2-7, with 7 bases that match TRBD1. Germline V gene data show CDR1 as SGHDT and CDR2 as YYEEEE. The CDR3 extends over 14 amino acids. V dropped 0 bases and J dropped 5; count of bases not matched to a gene: 5. The CDR3 bases are TGTGCCAGCAGCTTGGCTGACAGGGCTGACGAGCAGTACTTC. Protein sequence: CASSLADRADEQYF.

V usage is TRBV6-1 and J usage is TRBJ1-1; a possible D gene is TRBD1 (6 bases). Germline V CDR1 and CDR2: MNHNS, SASEGT. CDR3 length equals 15 residues. The germline V and J ends were trimmed by 0 bases and 0 bases, with 8 bases remaining between them. The CDR3 nucleotides are TGTGCCAGCAGTGAAGCTAACAGGGTGAACACTGAAGCTTTCTTT. Translation: CASSEANRVNTEAFF.

The chain links TRBV5-1 to TRBJ1-2; TRBD1 matches 7 bases. J lost 5 bases, V lost 4 bases, and 8 bases had no gene match. This CDR3 is 14 amino acids long. Germline CDR1 reads SGHRS; CDR2 reads YFSETQ. The CDR3 sequence is CASSIKGAEYGYTF. The CDR3 DNA sequence: TGCGCCAGCAGCATTAAGGGGGCAGAGTATGGCTACACCTTC. The full variable domain, rest sourced from reference TRBV5-1 and TRBJ1-2, is KAGVTQTPRYLIKTRGQQVTLSCSPISGHRSVSWYQQTPGQGLQFLFEYFSETQRNKGNFPGRFSGRQFSNSRSEMNVSTLELGDSALYLCASSIKGAEYGYTFGSGTRLTVV.

The chain has TRBV6-5 and TRBJ1-5, with D perhaps TRBD1 (5 bases). There are 13 residues in the CDR3. Per the germline V gene, CDR1 is MNHEY and CDR2 is SVGAGI. V lost 6 bases and J 7 bases, leaving 13 bases between the germline ends. Written as DNA, the CDR3 is TGTGCCAGCAGCAGGGCCCGGGAGCAGCCCCAGCATTTT. This sequence encodes CASSRAREQPQHF.

The rearrangement links TRBV3-1 (or the pseudogene TRBV3-2) to TRBJ1-6, with 9 bases fitting TRBD1. CDR1 and CDR2 (germline): LGHDT, YNNKEL (reference sequence). This CDR3 is built from 15 residues. V dropped 6 bases and J dropped 8; count of bases not matched to a gene: 8. The CDR3 protein is CASSPRDREHSPLHF. DNA of the CDR3: TGTGCCAGCAGTCCCCGGGACAGGGAACATTCACCCCTCCACTTT.

The chain employs TRBV4-1 and TRBJ2-7; TRBD1 agrees at 8 bases. The CDR3 covers 14 residues. The germline V gene encodes CDR1 MGHRA and CDR2 YSYEKL. V gave up 0 bases and J gave up 4 bases; unmatched junction bases: 2. The CDR3 loop reads CASSQDRGRYEQYF. CDR3 sequence (DNA): TGCGCCAGCAGCCAAGACAGGGGGCGGTACGAGCAGTACTTC.

The chain employs TRBV3-1 (or the pseudogene TRBV3-2) and TRBJ1-1; weak D call: TRBD1 (5 bases). The CDR3 has 15 residues. V was trimmed by 4 bases and J by 1 base, leaving 13 bases between them. The germline V gene encodes CDR1 LGHDT and CDR2 YNNKEL (reference sequence). CDR3 protein: CASSPGHTGNTEAFF. Written as DNA, the CDR3 is TGTGCCAGCAGCCCCGGGCATACAGGGAACACTGAAGCTTTCTTT.

The V call is TRBV9, the J call TRBJ2-2; 9 bases are shared with TRBD1. The V segment lost 3 bases and the J segment 3 bases; nucleotides outside the gene matches: 3. This CDR3 is built from 15 residues. Germline CDR1 and CDR2: SGDLS and YYNGEE. CDR3 in DNA: TGTGCCAGCAGCGCCGGGACAGGGTACACCGGGGAGCTGTTTTTT. It yields the protein CASSAGTGYTGELFF.

CDR3 in amino acids: CATGGRENEQYF. The DNA of the CDR3 is TGTGCCACCGGAGGGAGGGAAAACGAGCAGTACTTC. The rearrangement joins TRBV10-3 to TRBJ2-7; 7 bases fit TRBD2. The junction had 8 bases not matched to a gene; V was cut back by 10 bases and J by 5 bases. Germline loops: CDR1 ENHRY, CDR2 SYGVKD. The CDR3 runs to 12 residues.

V is TRBV11-3 and J is TRBJ2-7; weak D call: TRBD1 (6 bases). V lost 1 base and J lost 6, with 13 bases in between. Germline assignment: CDR1 SGHNT and CDR2 YENEEA. The CDR3 has 14 amino acids. The DNA for the CDR3 is TGTGCCAGCAGCTTAGCCCGGGACAAATTCGAGCAGTACTTC. Its translation: CASSLARDKFEQYF. The full variable domain, rest sourced from reference TRBV11-3 and TRBJ2-7, is EAGVVQSPRYKIIEKKQPVAFWCNPISGHNTLYWYLQNLGQGPELLIRYENEEAVDDSQLPKDRFSAERLKGVDSTLKIQPAELGDSAVYLCASSLARDKFEQYFGPGTRLTVT.

This chain uses TRBV27 with TRBJ2-1; TRBD2 aligns across 8 bases. Germline CDR1 is MNHEY and CDR2 is SMNVEV (reference sequence). This CDR3 region has 14 residues. J was trimmed by 2 bases and V by 5 bases; bases with no gene match: 2. CDR3 DNA sequence: TGTGCCAGCAGTATTAGCGGGACCTACAATGAGCAGTTCTTC. Its translation is CASSISGTYNEQFF.

The chain employs TRBV11-3 and TRBJ2-7; the D gene is possibly TRBD2 (5 bases). The CDR3 consists of 13 residues. Trimming cost V 9 bases and J 5 bases, with 17 bases left between them. The germline V gene encodes CDR1 SGHNT and CDR2 YENEEA. CDR3 bases: TGTGCCAGTACCCCGCGGTTGGAGGACGAGCAGTACTTC. Translated: CASTPRLEDEQYF.

J is TRBJ1-3 and V is TRBV19, with D uncertain. The CDR3 contains 14 residues. Germline-derived CDR1 and CDR2 are LNHDA and SQIVND (reference sequence). V shed 5 bases and J shed 11 bases, with 19 bases lying between them. The DNA of the CDR3 is TGTGCCAGTAGTCCGGGTCCGGAGCCTATCCCCATATATTTT. Translation: CASSPGPEPIPIYF.

The chain carries TRBV3-1 (or the pseudogene TRBV3-2) and TRBJ2-5; tentatively, D is TRBD1 (6 bases). Germline loops: CDR1 LGHDT, CDR2 YNNKEL (reference sequence). V lost 10 bases and J lost 2, with 14 bases in between. The CDR3 extends over 13 amino acids. The CDR3 is CATSRGVQETQYF. The CDR3 DNA reads as TGTGCCACCTCCAGGGGTGTTCAAGAGACCCAGTACTTC.

This clone showed up just a few times. The J gene is TRBJ2-5, the V gene TRBV6-5, with TRBD1 identical over 7 bases. Germline V CDR1 and CDR2: MNHEY, SVGAGI. After removal of 7 bases from V and 5 bases from J, the junction contained 10 bases not matched to a gene. CDR3 size: 14 residues. The CDR3 sequence is CASNPGQLGETQYF. The DNA for the CDR3 is TGTGCCAGCAACCCGGGACAGTTGGGGGAGACCCAGTACTTC.

The gene calls are TRBV7-8 and TRBJ2-7; D gene uncertain. Trimming took 8 bases from V and 2 from J, leaving 13 bases between them. This CDR3 comprises 13 residues. The germline V gene has CDR1 SGHVS and CDR2 FQNEAQ. CDR3 sequence reads: CASAPTSAYEQYF. The CDR3 DNA reads as TGTGCCAGCGCGCCCACGAGTGCCTACGAGCAGTACTTC.

The chain carries TRBV3-1 (or the pseudogene TRBV3-2) and TRBJ2-1, with a possible D match to TRBD2 (6 bases). Deletions cut 2 bases from V and 9 bases from J, with 14 bases between. This CDR3 contains 14 residues. Germline V lookup: CDR1 LGHDT, CDR2 YNNKEL (reference sequence). Here the CDR3 reads CASSQSGTGGEQFF. The CDR3, as DNA: TGTGCCAGCAGCCAATCCGGGACCGGGGGTGAGCAGTTCTTC.

This clone was counted a few times. This chain joins TRBV7-9 and TRBJ2-1, with a possible D match to TRBD1 (6 bases). Germline assignment: CDR1 SEHNR and CDR2 FQNEAQ (reference sequence). The V gene lost 7 bases and the J gene lost 3 bases, with 10 bases spanning the gap. The CDR3 is 13 amino acids. The CDR3, as DNA: TGTGCCAGCACCCGACAGGACTACAATGAGCAGTTCTTC. It translates to CASTRQDYNEQFF. The full variable domain, in which reference TRBV7-9 and TRBJ2-1 provide the parts outside the CDR3, is DTGVSQNPRHKITKRGQNVTFRCDPISEHNRLYWYRQTLGQGPEFLTYFQNEAQLEKSRLLSDRFSAERPKGSFSTLEIQRTEQGDSAMYLCASTRQDYNEQFFGPGTRLTVL.

The chain links TRBV3-1 (or the pseudogene TRBV3-2) to TRBJ2-5; 14 bases are shared with TRBD2. V trimming: 3 bases; J trimming: 7 bases; junction bases outside the gene matches: 4. The V gene's germline CDR1 is LGHDT and CDR2 YNNKEL (reference sequence). CDR3 length: 15 amino acids. The CDR3 region is CASSQGLAGVGTQYF. The CDR3, as DNA: TGTGCCAGCAGCCAGGGACTAGCGGGGGTTGGGACCCAGTACTTC.

This clone turned up a few times. The chain joins TRBV7-6 to TRBJ2-7; D uncertain. Germline V gene data show CDR1 as SGHVS and CDR2 as FNYEAQ. The V end was cut by 3 bases, the J end by 0 bases, with 15 bases between. The CDR3 is 16 amino acids. DNA for the CDR3: TGTGCCAGCAGCTTCTATGATCCCCTGAGCTCCTACGAGCAGTACTTC. It is translated as CASSFYDPLSSYEQYF.

This chain joins TRBV7-3 and TRBJ2-5; 14 bases fit TRBD2. Germline CDR1 is SGHTA and CDR2 is FQGTGA. CDR3 length equals 17 residues. The ends lost 2 bases at V and 4 bases at J; junction bases unmatched: 6. CDR3 loop: CASSLGTSGRLGETQYF. Here the CDR3 DNA reads TGTGCCAGCAGCTTAGGGACTAGCGGGAGATTGGGAGAGACCCAGTACTTC.

This sequence joins TRBV30 and TRBJ1-2, with 8 positions matching TRBD1. CDR1 is GTSNPN and CDR2 is SVGIG in the germline V gene (reference sequence). V trimming: 5 bases; J trimming: 10 bases; junction bases outside the gene matches: 6. The CDR3 spans 11 residues. For the CDR3, the DNA is TGTGCCTGGGCTCGACAGGGGCCCTACACCTTC. Translated, it gives CAWARQGPYTF.

The chain joins TRBV5-6 to TRBJ1-2; the D gene is possibly TRBD1 (5 bases). This CDR3 region has 15 residues. V lost 2 bases, J lost 3 bases, and 14 bases lay in between. The V gene's germline CDR1 is SGHDT and CDR2 YYEEEE. CDR3 DNA: TGTGCCAGCAGCTTCAGGGACGGGGGGTACTATGGCTACACCTTC. It translates to CASSFRDGGYYGYTF.

The J gene is TRBJ1-1, the V gene TRBV5-4; 8 positions agree with TRBD1. The J segment lost 1 base and the V segment lost 7 bases, leaving 6 bases of the junction unmatched. Germline V gene data show CDR1 as SGHNT and CDR2 as YYREEE (reference sequence). The CDR3 extends over 14 amino acids. DNA for the CDR3: TGTGCCAGCGAAAGACAGGGGTGGAACACTGAAGCTTTCTTT. Its translation is CASERQGWNTEAFF.

CDR3 region: CASSPQGNTEAFF. DNA of the CDR3: TGTGCCAGCTCACCTCAGGGGAACACTGAAGCTTTCTTT. The chain links TRBV18 to TRBJ1-1; D might be TRBD1 (5 bases). Trimming removed 3 bases at V and 1 base at J, with 6 bases between. From germline, CDR1 is KGHSH and CDR2 LQKENI. This CDR3 is built from 13 residues. The full variable domain, with the rest looked up from reference TRBV18 and TRBJ1-1, is NAGVMQNPRHLVRRRGQEARLRCSPMKGHSHVYWYRQLPEEGLKFMVYLQKENIIDESGMPKERFSAEFPKEGPSILRIQQVVRGDSAAYFCASSPQGNTEAFFGQGTRLTVV.